Following are 21 T cell receptor beta chains from one sample sequenced in a study of blood T cells in healthy people across ages (dated by TCRdb to the mid-2010s). To prepare the library, 5' RACE was applied. Sequencing used an Illumina HiSeq 2500. A second PCR of about 6 to 12 cycles was run with a J-beta primer mix and a sample-barcoded 5' primer. Starting from the raw public reads, TCRdb applied fastp trimming at Q25, assembled clones with MiXCR and retained in-frame beta chains. When rows share a CDR3 protein, they turn into one entry using the most common DNA and genes. The sample records 450,000 to 600,000 distinct CDR3 sequences, 27% of which are singletons. Approximately 3.5% of the sample rests with the top ten. This same sample was also part of a study on T cells of mothers and their children.

What was sequenced was blood. The receptors derive from a boy aged 2 to 10 in good health.

This clonotype was picked up many times. The V and J genes are TRBV7-6 and TRBJ2-3, with D unclear. The CDR3 consists of 15 residues. V was pared by 1 base and J by 0 bases, with 8 bases between. Looked up from germline, CDR1 is SGHVS and CDR2 is FNYEAQ. For the CDR3, the DNA is TGTGCCAGCAGCTTAGGGACGGCCAGCACAGATACGCAGTATTTT. This sequence encodes CASSLGTASTDTQYF.

This clonotype was observed a single time. This CDR3 reads CAAGGTAYEQYF. The CDR3 DNA sequence: TGTGCCGCCGGGGGGACGGCCTACGAGCAGTACTTC. This sequence joins TRBV27 and TRBJ2-5; the match to TRBD2 covers 7 bases. Gene TRBJ2-7 matches the end of the DNA better, so the J call may be wrong. CDR1 is MNHEY, CDR2 SMNVEV, per germline (reference sequence). The CDR3 spans 12 residues.

CDR3 sequence: CASSEQAGTGYNEQFF. The DNA of the CDR3 is TGTGCCAGCAGTGAACAAGCGGGGACAGGCTACAATGAGCAGTTCTTC. The gene calls are TRBV6-1 and TRBJ2-1; D is perhaps TRBD1 (8 bases). V lost 2 bases, J lost 3 bases, and 14 bases lay in between. Germline values: CDR1 MNHNS, CDR2 SASEGT. The CDR3 length is 16 residues.

A single count supports this clonotype. The chain couples TRBV20-1 to TRBJ1-2; D is perhaps TRBD1 (5 bases). There are 13 residues in the CDR3. Germline CDR1 and CDR2: DFQATT and SNEGSKA (reference sequence). V dropped 3 bases and J dropped 0 bases, with 8 bases sitting between them. Written as DNA, the CDR3 is TGCAGTGCTAGGACAGTCTCTAACTATGGCTACACCTTC. Its protein product is CSARTVSNYGYTF.

To note about this clonotype: An end of the junction differs from the germline gene, which may be a read error. The V gene is TRBV4-3, the J gene TRBJ2-1; TRBD1 is a possible D gene (5 bases). The CDR3 consists of 15 residues. Germline CDR1 is LGHNA and CDR2 is YSLEER. DNA for the CDR3: TGCGCCAGCAGCCAAGATAGTCAGGGCTACACTGAGCAGTTCTTC. Its protein is CASSQDSQGYTEQFF.

This clonotype turned up a few times. The genes are TRBV29-1 and TRBJ2-5, with 10 nucleotides matching TRBD2. This CDR3 is built from 14 residues. Germline V gene data show CDR1 as SQVTM and CDR2 as ANQGSEA. V shed 4 bases, J shed 3 bases, and the junction held 5 bases outside the gene matches. CDR3 protein: CSVVGLATEETQYF. DNA of the CDR3: TGCAGCGTTGTGGGACTAGCGACCGAAGAGACCCAGTACTTC. Using reference TRBV29-1 and TRBJ2-5 for the parts outside the CDR3, the full variable domain is SAVISQKPSRDICQRGTSLTIQCQVDSQVTMMFWYRQQPGQSLTLIATANQGSEATYESGFVIDKFPISRPNLTFSTLTVSNMSPEDSSIYLCSVVGLATEETQYFGPGTRLLVL.

The chain has TRBV4-3 and TRBJ2-5, with D possibly called TRBD1 or TRBD2 (5 bases each). Germline CDR1 reads LGHNA; CDR2 reads YSLEER. Between the trimmed V and J ends, which lost 3 bases and 5 bases, there was a span of 16 bases. This CDR3 contains 15 residues. In DNA, the CDR3 is TGCGCCAGCAGCCAGAACCCGGGACCTGGGGAGACCCAGTACTTC. Translating gives CASSQNPGPGETQYF.

This clonotype has a handful of counts. The genes are TRBV29-1 and TRBJ2-3; D could derive from TRBD1 or TRBD2 (5 bases each). V was pared by 0 bases and J by 1 base, with 11 bases between. From germline, CDR1 is SQVTM and CDR2 ANQGSEA. CDR3 size: 15 residues. CDR3 coding DNA: TGCAGCGTTGAAGATCTGGGGGACCGCACAGATACGCAGTATTTT. Its protein is CSVEDLGDRTDTQYF.

This clonotype was seen a handful of times. The chain has TRBV27 and TRBJ1-2, with 8 positions matching TRBD1. The CDR3 is 15 residues long. Germline V gene data show CDR1 as MNHEY and CDR2 as SMNVEV (reference sequence). Losses at the gene ends were 3 bases for V and 3 bases for J; bases not matched to a gene: 6. The CDR3 DNA follows: TGTGCCAGCAGTTTCACAGGGGGACGGGACTATGGCTACACCTTC. Encoded protein: CASSFTGGRDYGYTF.

This clonotype was seen only a few times. This chain links TRBV6-1 with TRBJ1-6, with D possibly matching TRBD1 (5 bases). The CDR3 length is 15 residues. V lost 2 bases and J lost 5, with 10 bases in between. The V gene's germline CDR1 is MNHNS and CDR2 SASEGT. Here the CDR3 DNA reads TGTGCCAGCAGTGAACGGTCAGGGAATAATTCACCCCTCCACTTT. This gives the protein CASSERSGNNSPLHF.

This clonotype was recorded a few times. V usage is TRBV12-3 or TRBV12-4 and J usage is TRBJ1-5, with 9 bases aligning to TRBD1. This CDR3 region has 15 residues. Trimming at V came to 5 bases and at J to 7 bases, leaving 9 bases not matched to a gene. The CDR3 sequence is CASSPTGGAGQPQHF. The CDR3 DNA sequence: TGTGCCAGCAGTCCTACAGGGGGCGCGGGACAGCCCCAGCATTTT.

The rearrangement links TRBV6-2 or TRBV6-3 to TRBJ2-5; D possibly corresponds to TRBD2 (6 bases). Germline loops: CDR1 MNHEY, CDR2 SVGEGT. The CDR3 runs to 13 residues. Between the trimmed V and J ends, which lost 7 bases and 5 bases, there was a span of 14 bases. CDR3 sequence: CASIRFAGETQYF. The CDR3 DNA sequence: TGTGCCAGCATTCGGTTCGCGGGGGAGACCCAGTACTTC.

The chain has TRBV12-3 or TRBV12-4 and TRBJ2-5; 9 bases are a match to TRBD1. This CDR3 has 17 amino acids. The junction had 10 bases not matched to a gene; V was cut back by 5 bases and J by 0 bases. CDR3 sequence: CASSPGQGLTYQETQYF. The CDR3 DNA is TGTGCCAGCAGTCCGGGACAGGGCCTTACGTACCAAGAGACCCAGTACTTC.

This clonotype occurred a few times. The J gene is TRBJ2-5, the V gene TRBV20-1; D is uncertain. Germline V lookup: CDR1 DFQATT, CDR2 SNEGSKA (reference sequence). The CDR3 consists of 11 residues. V was trimmed by 3 bases and J by 2 bases, leaving 4 bases between them. CDR3 sequence: CSASDQETQYF. CDR3 sequence (DNA): TGCAGTGCTAGTGATCAAGAGACCCAGTACTTC.

This clonotype was seen only a few times. V is TRBV7-9 and J is TRBJ2-7, with 7 bases fitting TRBD1. With V trimmed by 4 bases and J by 3 bases, 9 bases remained unmatched. The germline V gene encodes CDR1 SEHNR and CDR2 FQNEAQ (reference sequence). The CDR3 runs to 15 residues. CDR3 sequence: CASSSYRDRYYEQYF. In DNA form, the CDR3 reads TGTGCCAGCAGCTCATATAGGGACAGATACTACGAGCAGTACTTC.

V and J are TRBV5-5 and TRBJ2-5; possibly TRBD1 for D (6 bases). The CDR3 is 14 residues long. Looked up from germline, CDR1 is SGHKS and CDR2 is YYEKEE (reference sequence). The germline V and J ends were trimmed by 6 bases and 3 bases, with 15 bases remaining between them. The CDR3 reads CASTTWGLEETQYF. DNA for the CDR3: TGTGCCAGCACCACGTGGGGGCTTGAAGAGACCCAGTACTTC.

V gene TRBV7-2 combines with J gene TRBJ2-1, with TRBD1 matching over 8 bases. V shed 5 bases and J 3 bases; nucleotides not matched to a gene: 9. The CDR3 spans 16 residues. Germline loops: CDR1 SGHTA, CDR2 FQGNSA. As DNA, the CDR3 is TGTGCCAGCAGCACCCAGGGGGCTAGTAACTACAATGAGCAGTTCTTC. Its protein is CASSTQGASNYNEQFF.

This clonotype turned up a few times. The chain links TRBV7-8 to TRBJ2-1; D perhaps matches TRBD2 (6 bases). The CDR3 extends over 16 amino acids. Germline V gives CDR1 SGHVS, CDR2 FQNEAQ. V lost 5 bases, J lost 1 base, and 15 bases lay in between. The CDR3 nucleotides read TGTGCCAGCAGCCCTCGGAGGGTGTTTTCCTACAATGAGCAGTTCTTC. Protein: CASSPRRVFSYNEQFF.

This chain links TRBV4-3 with TRBJ2-7; D is possibly TRBD2 (6 bases). V lost 4 bases, J lost 4 bases, and 23 bases lay in between. This CDR3 contains 17 residues. Germline V gene data show CDR1 as LGHNA and CDR2 as YSLEER. The CDR3 bases are TGCGCCAGCAGCCCCGGTGGGGGGTTTGCAAGTTTTTACGAGCAGTACTTC. Translation gives CASSPGGGFASFYEQYF.

This clonotype was seen a few times. The rearrangement links TRBV4-2 to TRBJ2-5; D tentatively reads TRBD1 or TRBD2 (6 bases each). Germline loops: CDR1 LGHNA, CDR2 YNFKEQ. The CDR3 length is 16 residues. V dropped 2 bases and J dropped 5 bases, with 18 bases sitting between them. CDR3 nucleotide sequence: TGTGCCAGCAGCCAAACACCGGGGGCGATGGGGGAGACCCAGTACTTC. The encoded protein is CASSQTPGAMGETQYF.

The J gene is TRBJ1-2, the V gene TRBV27; 9 bases align to TRBD1. Germline lookup yields CDR1 MNHEY and CDR2 SMNVEV (reference sequence). This CDR3 contains 13 residues. J gave up 6 bases and V 4 bases, and 3 bases lay outside the gene matches. CDR3 residues: CASSSWTGDGYTF. CDR3 bases: TGTGCCAGCAGTTCCTGGACAGGGGATGGCTACACCTTC.